This TCR beta chain was captured in a study of blood T cell repertoires in COVID-19. Study details: Both acute and convalescent COVID-19 samples were obtained from the United States, Italy and Spain. The cDNA or gDNA used as material had been derived from T cells, B-cell-depleted T cells, or PBMCs.

This clone has at least ten counts. TCRdb keeps only in-frame clones here, not all; method: immunoSEQ multiplex PCR. The sample holds 120,000 or so clones, roughly 86% seen once. This CDR3 spans 14 amino acids. The V end was cut by 7 bases, the J end by 6 bases, with 18 bases between. Germline V CDR1 and CDR2: MNHEY, SVGAGI. The chain uses TRBV6-5 and TRBJ1-2; D ambiguous. Sequencing was done on a sample of peripheral blood. The source is a woman aged 60 to 75 with acute or convalescent COVID-19. The DNA of the CDR3 is TGTGCCAGCAACGACCTGGGAGGGTACCATGGCTACACCTTC. Protein: CASNDLGGYHGYTF.